The present TCR beta chain was sequenced within a study of human T cells and chemical hapten exposure. For the study at large: All patients underwent weekly scalp dosing with diphenylcyclopropenone for the full roughly 22-week study.

Comments on this clonotype: What it binds is not known.

The V end was cut by 5 bases, the J end by 0 bases, with 11 bases between. The CDR3 spans 15 residues. CDR1 is DFQATT, CDR2 SNEGSKA, per germline (reference sequence). TCRdb re-called the RACE reads with MiXCR, one entry per CDR3 protein. The sample has roughly 150,000 distinct CDR3 sequences; about 11% are singletons. The study, taken as a whole, reports: The number of TCRs above 1 in 1000 frequency did not change after DPC sensitization.

The time point: patch test 2, 6 weeks after DPC sensitization. This sample's treatment: therapeutic diphenylcyclopropenone sensitization with weekly scalp DPC. The TCR was taken from a woman aged 50 to 60 with alopecia areata. Some clones in this sample may be carry-over from other donors' samples. The chain links TRBV20-1 to TRBJ1-6; D not certain. The sample consisted of whole blood, taken in connection with sensitization to the hapten diphenylcyclopropenone (DPC). This chain's CDR3 is CSAPPGGSYNSPLHF. DNA for the CDR3: TGCAGTGCTCCCCCGGGCGGCTCCTATAATTCACCCCTCCACTTT.